Sequencing of this T cell receptor (beta chain) was carried out in a study of cytomegalovirus exposure and HLA in healthy donors. Study-wide findings and caveats: Across all donors, roughly uniform sequencing depth was an assumption of the presence/absence analyses. Some V segments, TRBV6-2 and TRBV6-3 among them, were indistinguishable and were therefore excluded.

In regard to this clone: The antigen remains undetermined.

The PCR had 60 Vbeta and 13 Jbeta primers. TCRdb's copy holds only in-frame clones and misses some; the assay was immunoSEQ multiplex PCR. Of about 160,000 clones listed, over 80% are singletons. Trimming at V came to 2 bases and at J to 10 bases, leaving 7 bases not matched to a gene. The CDR3 is made up of 15 amino acids. Germline CDR1 SGHDN, CDR2 FVKESK. The origin of this receptor is a male donor in good health and CMV-seropositive. Sequencing was carried out using PBMCs. The V and J genes are TRBV14 and TRBJ1-6; 8 nucleotides line up with TRBD1. CDR3: CASSQPGTGGSPLHF. Here the CDR3 DNA reads TGTGCCAGCAGCCAACCCGGGACAGGAGGCTCACCCCTCCACTTT.